These T cell receptor beta chains were read from a single sample in a study of regulatory T cells in long-lasting Graves disease. In TCRdb, the multiplex PCR reads were re-called with MiXCR into one record per CDR3 protein. The table lists hundreds of thousands of distinct CDR3 sequences, under 20% of them singletons. These data also formed part of another study, on T cells in Graves' hyperthyroidism and ophthalmopathy.

The starting material was peripheral blood mononuclear cells (PBMCs), obtained at new diagnosis, from a patient treated with antithyroid drugs. These receptors were collected from a young woman with Graves disease. The CDR3 runs from the conserved cysteine through the conserved F or W. The D gene is left open where the match is weak. Size is stated for part of the rows, as once, few or many counts, or as a class when the clone is expanded.

>TRBD1|many|TRBJ2-3|TRBV11-1
TGTGCCAGCAGCCGACAGGGGCCCACAGATACGCAGTATTTT
CASSRQGPTDTQYF
>-|-|TRBJ1-5|TRBV28
TGTGCCAGCAGTCCTCTCGGGGGCGAACAGCCCCAGCATTTT
CASSPLGGEQPQHF
>TRBD2|many|TRBJ2-5|TRBV7-9
TGTGCCAGCAGCTTAGACGGGAGGCGAGAGACCCAGTACTTC
CASSLDGRRETQYF
>-|few|TRBJ2-1|TRBV2
TGTGCCAGCCGAGGAGTTTCTAGGGACAATGAGCAGTTCTTC
CASRGVSRDNEQFF
>-|many|TRBJ2-3|TRBV5-1
TGCGCCAGCAGCACTGGCGGTGGAGATACGCAGTATTTT
CASSTGGGDTQYF
>TRBD2|many|TRBJ2-5|TRBV29-1
TGCAGCGTTGAAGTTTTCTTAGCGGGAGCTTGGGAGACCCAGTACTTC
CSVEVFLAGAWETQYF
>-|few|TRBJ1-1|TRBV6-2/TRBV6-3
TGTGCCAGCAGTTATCGGTTGAACACTGAAGCTTCCTTT
CASSYRLNTEASF
>-|-|TRBJ2-2|TRBV4-1
TGCGCCAGCAGCCAAGAAATAGAGAACACCGGGGAGCTGTTTTTT
CASSQEIENTGELFF
>TRBD1|many|TRBJ2-7|TRBV10-3
TGTGCCATCAGCGGGACAGGGGGCGAATACGAGCAGTACTTC
CAISGTGGEYEQYF
>-|many|TRBJ2-3|TRBV7-8
TGTGCCAGCAGCGGAAGGGTTTTGAGCGGCACCAGCACAGATACGCAGTATTTT
CASSGRVLSGTSTDTQYF
>-|many|TRBJ2-5|TRBV14
TGTGCCAGCAGCCACTCCTGGGAGACCCAGTACTTC
CASSHSWETQYF
>-|-|TRBJ1-1|TRBV5-1
TGCGCCAGCAGCTTGGTAGGGAATGAAGCTTTCTTT
CASSLVGNEAFF
>TRBD2|many|TRBJ2-1|TRBV6-2/TRBV6-3
TGTGCCAGCAGGGACCCTACTAGCGGGAAGGTGAATGAGCAGTTCTTC
CASRDPTSGKVNEQFF
>TRBD2|many|TRBJ2-3|TRBV2
TGTGCCATCCCAGCGGGAGGGTCCCCCGATACGCAGTATTTT
CAIPAGGSPDTQYF
>-|few|TRBJ2-5|TRBV25-1
TGTGCCAGCAGTGTCCCTACGTTAGAGACCCAGTACTTC
CASSVPTLETQYF
>-|many|TRBJ1-5|TRBV28
TGTGCCAGTACCGTCACGATTCAGCCCCAGCATTTT
CASTVTIQPQHF
>TRBD1|-|TRBJ2-1|TRBV27
TGTGCCTGCAGCACCGGGACAGGGGTGGGGAATGAGCAGTTCTTC
CACSTGTGVGNEQFF
>-|once|TRBJ2-1|TRBV5-1
TGCGCCAGCAGCTTGGCCGGGCCAGGGGCCTACAATGAGCAGTTCTTC
CASSLAGPGAYNEQFF
>-|-|TRBJ2-5|TRBV5-1
TGCGCCAGCAGCTTGGGAGGGCTTCCTGGACAGAAAGAGACCCAGTACTTC
CASSLGGLPGQKETQYF
>-|-|TRBJ1-1|TRBV5-5
TGTGCCAGCAGCGGGGGGGCCCAGGGTGTAGGTACTGAAGCTTTCTTT
CASSGGAQGVGTEAFF
>TRBD2|many|TRBJ2-1|TRBV29-1
TGCAGCGTCCGAGGGGCGGGAGGGCGCTCCTACAATGAGCAGTTCTTC
CSVRGAGGRSYNEQFF
>-|few|TRBJ1-6|TRBV20-1
TGCAGTGCTCGCCCGGGGGCTATGAATTCACCCCTCCACTTT
CSARPGAMNSPLHF
>-|-|TRBJ1-5|TRBV12-3/TRBV12-4
TGTGCCAGCAGTTTTATCGACGGGGTGGGTCAGCCCCAGCATTTT
CASSFIDGVGQPQHF
>-|many|TRBJ2-7|TRBV25-1
TGTGCCAGCAGTGAATTCGGGGCAGGGTTGGTCGAGCAGTACTTC
CASSEFGAGLVEQYF
>-|many|TRBJ2-3|TRBV5-1
TGCGCCACCCGGAAACCTAGCACAGATACGCAGTATTTT
CATRKPSTDTQYF